These T cell receptor beta chains were read from a single sample in a study of T cells in localized non-small cell lung cancer. Sequencing was performed with immunoSEQ multiplex PCR; in TCRdb, only in-frame clones are kept and a portion is missing. The table records tens of thousands of clones, about four fifths of them present only once. Sequenced material: peripheral blood, taken before any cancer treatment. All receptors derive from a female donor of 60 years or more with stage II squamous cell lung carcinoma. CDR3s include the opening cysteine and the closing phenylalanine or tryptophan. The D gene is left open where the match is weak. The size entry is marked missing in some rows and otherwise reads once, few, many or a size class.

d_call,v_call,clone_size,j_call,cdr3_nt,cdr3_aa
-,TRBV9,-,TRBJ2-1,TGTGCCAGCAGCGTAGAGGGTGAGCAGTTCTTC,CASSVEGEQFF
-,TRBV19,-,TRBJ2-5,TGTGCCAGTAAGGTGGAGGGCCTGGAGACCCAGTACTTC,CASKVEGLETQYF
TRBD2,TRBV6-5,-,TRBJ2-5,TGTGCCAGCAGTTACTCAGGACTAGCGGAAGAGACCCAGTACTTC,CASSYSGLAEETQYF
-,TRBV19,-,TRBJ1-5,TGTGCCAGTAGTATGAGGGAGAGGGCGGCCGATCAGCCCCAGCATTTT,CASSMRERAADQPQHF
-,TRBV29-1,once,TRBJ1-2,TGCAGCGTTGAAGATAAGGGACGGGTTTATGGCTACACCTTC,CSVEDKGRVYGYTF
-,TRBV7-3,-,TRBJ2-2,TGTGCCAGCAGCACGGGGAGTACCGGGGAGCTGTTTTTT,CASSTGSTGELFF
-,TRBV27,-,TRBJ1-2,TGTGCCAGCAGTCCAGCCGGGACTCACTATGGCTACACCTTC,CASSPAGTHYGYTF
-,TRBV4-1,-,TRBJ2-2,TGCGCCAGCACCCCGAATGGACTTCTTCAAGGGGACACCGGGGAGCTGTTTTTT,CASTPNGLLQGDTGELFF
-,TRBV7-2,-,TRBJ1-6,TGTGCCAGCAGCTTAGGGCTCAGGGCGGATAATTCACCCCTCCACTTT,CASSLGLRADNSPLHF
-,TRBV28,-,TRBJ1-1,TGTGCCAGCAGTTTGTCGTTATGGAACACTGAAGCTTTCTTT,CASSLSLWNTEAFF
-,TRBV5-1,-,TRBJ1-4,TGCGCCAGCAGCTTGGTAGCTATTGGGGCAGGAAATGAAAAACTGTTTTTT,CASSLVAIGAGNEKLFF
-,TRBV29-1,once,TRBJ1-2,TGCAGCGCGGGCTCGGGGGAGGGCTCCTATGGCTACACCTTC,CSAGSGEGSYGYTF
TRBD1,TRBV7-6,-,TRBJ1-1,TGTGCCAGCAGCCATGCACAGGGGCCTGAAGCTTTCTTT,CASSHAQGPEAFF
-,TRBV2,-,TRBJ1-3,TGTGCCAGCAGCAACCTAAAAGGAAACACCATATATTTT,CASSNLKGNTIYF
TRBD2,TRBV28,-,TRBJ2-1,TGTGCCAGCGGCCCCTTACTAGCGCTCTCGGCCAATGAGCAGTTCTTC,CASGPLLALSANEQFF
-,TRBV7-6,-,TRBJ2-1,TGTGCCAGCAGCTCGTATTTAGTAGATGAGCAGTTCTTC,CASSSYLVDEQFF
-,TRBV9,-,TRBJ2-7,TGTGCCAGCAGCCCCACCGAGGAGGTGGGGATTTCCTCCTACGAGCAGTACTTC,CASSPTEEVGISSYEQYF
TRBD2,TRBV9,-,TRBJ2-1,TGTGCCAGCAGCTCCTCCGCGGGAGGGAGCTCCTACAATGAGCAGTTCTTC,CASSSSAGGSSYNEQFF
-,TRBV7-9,-,TRBJ1-4,TGTGCCAGCAGCCCCTTCCAGGCAACTAATGAAAAACTGTTTTTT,CASSPFQATNEKLFF
-,TRBV19,-,TRBJ2-6,TGTGCCAGTAGTATAGATCGAGCGCAAGGCCGATGGTCTGGGGCCAACGTCCTGACTTTC,CASSIDRAQGRWSGANVLTF
-,TRBV9,once,TRBJ1-3,TGTGCCAGCAGCGTAGAGAAGACAGGATTATCTGGAAACACCATATATTTT,CASSVEKTGLSGNTIYF
TRBD1,TRBV7-3,-,TRBJ1-6,TGTGCCAGCAGCTTGGGACAGGGTTATTCACCCCTCCACTTT,CASSLGQGYSPLHF
-,TRBV28,-,TRBJ1-5,TGTGCCAGCAGTTTATCAGCTGGGGACAATCAGCCCCAGCATTTT,CASSLSAGDNQPQHF
-,TRBV6-6,-,TRBJ1-4,TGTGCCAGCAGGGGCACAACTAATGAAAAACTGTTTTTT,CASRGTTNEKLFF
-,TRBV5-1,few,TRBJ1-1,TGCGCCAGCAAAGTGGACGGGAACACTGAAGCTTTCTTT,CASKVDGNTEAFF
-,TRBV29-1,-,TRBJ2-7,TGCAGCGTTCCAAAGGACAGTTTCTCCTACGAGCAGTACTTC,CSVPKDSFSYEQYF
-,TRBV18,-,TRBJ2-5,TGTGCCAGCTCACCCGACAGCCTTGGGACCCAGTACTTC,CASSPDSLGTQYF
TRBD1,TRBV19,few,TRBJ1-6,TGTGCCAGTAGTAGCGGGACAGGTGGTCGATCACCCCTCCACTTT,CASSSGTGGRSPLHF
TRBD1,TRBV18,-,TRBJ1-1,TGTGCCAGCTCCCAAGGACAGGGGACTTTCTTT,CASSQGQGTFF
-,TRBV9,-,TRBJ1-6,TGTGCCAGCAGCGTAGACCCGGTGGGGGCGACTCCCCTCCACTTT,CASSVDPVGATPLHF
-,TRBV15,-,TRBJ2-7,TGTGCCACCAGCAGAGGGGGGACCTCCTCCTACGAGCAGTACTTC,CATSRGGTSSYEQYF
-,TRBV30,-,TRBJ2-6,TGTGCCTGGAGTGGCGAAGGGGCCAACGTCCTGACTTTC,CAWSGEGANVLTF
-,TRBV27,-,TRBJ1-5,TGTGCCAGCAGCCTCCAGGGAAGCAATCAGCCCCAGCATTTT,CASSLQGSNQPQHF
-,TRBV7-6,few,TRBJ1-6,TGTGCCAGCAGCTTAGTGGCCGGGGGGCGAGATTCACCCCTCCACTTT,CASSLVAGGRDSPLHF
-,TRBV14,few,TRBJ2-7,TGTGCCAGCAGCCAAGAAGCACGCGGCTACGAGCAGTACTTC,CASSQEARGYEQYF
-,TRBV27,-,TRBJ2-3,TGTGCCAGCAGTTTAATCAGGGGTCAGGCAGATACGCAGTATTTT,CASSLIRGQADTQYF
TRBD1,TRBV5-1,once,TRBJ1-5,TGCGCCAGCAGCTTGGGGACAGGAACAAATCAGCCCCAGCATTTT,CASSLGTGTNQPQHF
TRBD1,TRBV30,few,TRBJ1-4,TGTGCCTGGAGTGTAGGAAGGGGGCTGAATAATGAAAAACTGTTTTTT,CAWSVGRGLNNEKLFF
-,TRBV5-1,-,TRBJ2-7,TGCGCCAGCAGCTTGGTTGGGGGAGTCCACGAGCAGTACTTC,CASSLVGGVHEQYF
-,TRBV5-8,-,TRBJ1-5,TGTGCCAGCAGCTTGGCCGAGGGGTGGCAGCCCCAGCATTTT,CASSLAEGWQPQHF
-,TRBV15,-,TRBJ2-4,TGTGCCACCAGCAGAGATCGTCAGAGAGGGAAGGATGAGGTCGGCATTCAGTACTTC,CATSRDRQRGKDEVGIQYF
-,TRBV4-2,-,TRBJ2-3,TGTGCCAGCAGGCGGGACAGTAGCACAGATACGCAGTATTTT,CASRRDSSTDTQYF
TRBD1,TRBV4-2,once,TRBJ2-1,TGTGCCAGCAGCCCGGGGGACAGGGAAAACAATGAGCAGTTCTTC,CASSPGDRENNEQFF
-,TRBV20-1,-,TRBJ1-6,TGCAGTGCTAGCGCCTCCGGACAGCCTCACTTT,CSASASGQPHF
TRBD1,TRBV6-5,-,TRBJ2-1,TGTGCCAGCAGTTACCCGGGACAGGGGTCCAATGAGCAGTTCTTC,CASSYPGQGSNEQFF